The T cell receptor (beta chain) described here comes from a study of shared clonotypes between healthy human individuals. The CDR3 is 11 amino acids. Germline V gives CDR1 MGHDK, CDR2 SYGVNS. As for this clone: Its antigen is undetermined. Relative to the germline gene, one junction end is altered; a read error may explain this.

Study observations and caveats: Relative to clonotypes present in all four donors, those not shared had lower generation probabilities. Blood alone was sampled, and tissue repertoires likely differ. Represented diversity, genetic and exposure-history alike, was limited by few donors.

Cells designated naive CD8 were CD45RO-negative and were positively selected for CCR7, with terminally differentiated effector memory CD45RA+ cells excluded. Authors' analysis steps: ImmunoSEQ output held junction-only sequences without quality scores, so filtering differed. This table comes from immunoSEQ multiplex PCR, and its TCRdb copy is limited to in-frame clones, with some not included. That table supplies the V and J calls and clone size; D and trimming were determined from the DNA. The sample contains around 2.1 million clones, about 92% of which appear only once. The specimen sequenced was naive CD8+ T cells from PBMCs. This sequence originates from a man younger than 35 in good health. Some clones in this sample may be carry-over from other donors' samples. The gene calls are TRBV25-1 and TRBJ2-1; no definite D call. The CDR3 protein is CASRKGPASIF. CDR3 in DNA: TGTGCCAGCAGGAAAGGGCCCGCGTCTATCTTC.